This T cell receptor beta chain was retrieved from a study of human T cells and chemical hapten exposure. Across the whole study: From small differences in pooled library volume came most of the variation in per-sample TCR yields. General study findings and limits: After DPC sensitization, TCRs above 1 in 1000 frequency showed no change.

V shed 2 bases and J 8 bases; nucleotides not matched to a gene: 8. CDR3 size: 15 residues. The germline gives CDR1 SGHKS, CDR2 YYEKEE (reference sequence). It was the library that attached unique molecular identifiers to individual cDNA molecules. Study processing details: Samples held a median of approximately 96,000 TCRs, range about 20,000–690,600. TCRdb reprocessed the RACE reads via MiXCR and lists one record per CDR3 protein. The V and J calls here are based on TCRdb, not the publication. Of 130,000 or so distinct CDR3 sequences in the sample, approximately 9% are singletons; the top ten hold 1.5% to 2%. Concerning this clonotype itself: Antigen specificity is unknown.

Time point specified: healthy volunteer bleed at 2 weeks. Unfractionated whole blood was the source of the extracted total RNA. The rearrangement joins TRBV5-5 to TRBJ2-1, with 9 bases aligning to TRBD1. The TCR was taken from a male donor in good health. Some clones in this sample may be carry-over from other donors' samples. The sequencing input was whole blood. The CDR3: CASSLEDRGFYEQFF. CDR3 DNA sequence: TGTGCCAGCAGCTTAGAGGACAGGGGTTTCTATGAGCAGTTCTTC. Full variable domain (outside the CDR3, taken from reference TRBV5-5 and TRBJ2-1): DAGVTQSPTHLIKTRGQQVTLRCSPISGHKSVSWYQQVLGQGPQFIFQYYEKEERGRGNFPDRFSARQFPNYSSELNVNALLLGDSALYLCASSLEDRGFYEQFFGPGTRLTVL.